This entry is about one TCR beta chain. Its target is not known. Every bit of the isolated RNA underwent reverse transcription, so sequencing read expressed TCRB transcripts. Roughly 3.4 million reads per sample on average were obtained from naive, central memory and regulatory T cell samples. Sequenced by immunoSEQ multiplex PCR; TCRdb stores in-frame clones only, minus some. The profile shows some 270,000 clones, roughly 10% of them singletons. Germline loops: CDR1 SGHTA, CDR2 FQGNSA. The V and J ends lost 4 bases and 4 bases respectively, with 14 bases between them. There are 16 residues in the CDR3. These data originate in a study of beta chain features in type 1 diabetes. Cells sorted by CD45RO/CCR7/CD25/CD127/CD95/CD27 comprised CD4+ naive, central memory, regulatory and stem cell-like memory cells. General study results and limits: At VDJ recombination sites, type 1 diabetes patients had fewer insertions and more deleted nucleotides. Within each of all four CD4+ subsets, Type 1 diabetes patients had TCRB CDR3s that were moderately but significantly shorter.

The chain employs TRBV7-2 and TRBJ2-6, with D unresolved. Sequenced input: naive CD4+ T cells from blood. The receptor was derived from a man aged 25 to 40 with type 1 diabetes. The chain's CDR3 is CASSYPRSGGANVLTF. CDR3 bases: TGTGCCAGCAGCTACCCGAGGTCTGGGGGGGCCAACGTCCTGACTTTC.